This passage covers 7 T cell receptor beta chains from one sample sequenced in a study of identical twins. TCRdb called the 5' RACE reads again in MiXCR, with one record for every CDR3 protein. The table lists about 240,000 distinct CDR3 sequences, 6% to 8.5% of them singletons, with 5.4% in the top ten. These data are also associated with another study on yellow fever vaccine responses in identical twins.

The sample was CD8+ T cells sorted from blood. The receptors originated from a woman between 18 and 29 years old in good health.

V is TRBV6-1 and J is TRBJ2-1; D possibly uses TRBD1 or TRBD2 (6 bases each). The germline V and J ends were trimmed by 7 bases and 5 bases, with 18 bases remaining between them. Per the germline V gene, CDR1 is MNHNS and CDR2 is SASEGT. The CDR3 sequence is 15 residues long. The CDR3 DNA follows: TGTGCCAGCAAATCGGGGGCGGGTGCCGACAATGAGCAGTTCTTC. Translation gives CASKSGAGADNEQFF.

The sample holds a few counts of this clonotype. For the CDR3, the DNA is TGTGCCAGCAGCCCGCCGGGTGGCGGGATTTACGCAGATACGCAGTATTTT. Translation: CASSPPGGGIYADTQYF. The chain joins TRBV11-3 to TRBJ2-3; D perhaps matches TRBD2 (6 bases). Germline CDR1 is SGHNT and CDR2 is YENEEA. Trimming removed 5 bases at V and 4 bases at J, with 22 bases between. CDR3 length: 17 amino acids.

This clonotype appeared once. This may be a read error, as it is one base from a much larger clone. The chain recombines TRBV29-1 with TRBJ2-7, with 7 nucleotides matching TRBD2. CDR1 and CDR2 (germline): SQVTM, ANQGSEA. Losses at the gene ends were 8 bases for V and 0 bases for J; bases not matched to a gene: 16. The length of the CDR3 is 16 residues. CDR3 loop: CSILPAGRRSSYEQYF. In DNA form, the CDR3 reads TGCAGCATTCTCCCAGCGGGGAGGAGGAGCTCCTACGAGCAGTACTTC.

This clonotype appeared a few times. J is TRBJ2-2 and V is TRBV5-1, with 11 bases lining up with TRBD2. The CDR3 runs 18 residues. V was clipped by 4 bases and J by 6 bases; unmatched bases: 14. Germline-derived CDR1 and CDR2 are SGHRS and YFSETQ. The CDR3: CASSPDTSGGSPPGELFF. CDR3 bases: TGCGCCAGCAGCCCGGACACTAGCGGGGGCTCTCCTCCCGGGGAGCTGTTTTTT.

This clonotype turned up a few times. The genes are TRBV23-1 and TRBJ1-5; D is uncertain. TRBV23-1 is designated an ORF whose function remains uncertain. CDR3 length equals 14 residues. Trimming left V 1 base short and J 2 bases short, with 6 bases between. The CDR3 nucleotides are TGCGCCAGCAGTCAATGGGTGGGCAATCAGCCCCAGCATTTT. This encodes CASSQWVGNQPQHF.

Many counts were recorded for this clonotype. The chain combines TRBV7-8 with TRBJ2-2; a weak D match, TRBD1 (5 bases). The V end was cut by 5 bases, the J end by 0 bases, with 13 bases between. CDR3 length equals 16 residues. CDR1 SGHVS and CDR2 FQNEAQ come from the germline V gene. CDR3 nucleotide sequence: TGTGCCAGCAGCAAGGCAGGGCAGTCGAACACCGGGGAGCTGTTTTTT. Its translation is CASSKAGQSNTGELFF.

This clonotype was seen only a few times. The chain carries TRBV4-1 and TRBJ1-1; no reliable D call. V was shortened by 0 bases and J by 0 bases, with 11 bases between the two germline ends. Germline loops: CDR1 MGHRA, CDR2 YSYEKL. The CDR3 contains 16 residues. CDR3 sequence: CASSQDLESLNTEAFF. The CDR3 nucleotides are TGCGCCAGCAGCCAAGATCTGGAGAGCTTGAACACTGAAGCTTTCTTT.